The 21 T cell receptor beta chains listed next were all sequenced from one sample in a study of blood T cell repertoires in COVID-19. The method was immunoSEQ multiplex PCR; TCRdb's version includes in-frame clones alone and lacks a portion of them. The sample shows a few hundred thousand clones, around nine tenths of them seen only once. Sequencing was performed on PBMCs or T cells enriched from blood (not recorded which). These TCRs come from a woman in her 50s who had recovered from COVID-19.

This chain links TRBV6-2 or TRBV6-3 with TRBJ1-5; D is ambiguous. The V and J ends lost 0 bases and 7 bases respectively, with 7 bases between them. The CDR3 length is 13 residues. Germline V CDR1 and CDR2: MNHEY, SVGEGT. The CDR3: CASSYSTVQPQHF. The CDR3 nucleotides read TGTGCCAGCAGTTACTCAACAGTACAGCCCCAGCATTTT.

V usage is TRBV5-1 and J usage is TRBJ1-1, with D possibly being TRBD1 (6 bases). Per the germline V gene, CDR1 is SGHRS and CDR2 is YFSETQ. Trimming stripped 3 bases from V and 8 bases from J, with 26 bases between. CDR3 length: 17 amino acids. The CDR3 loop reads CASSSPTGSGIFPEAFF. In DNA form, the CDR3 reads TGCGCCAGCAGCTCCCCGACAGGTTCAGGTATTTTTCCCGAAGCTTTCTTT.

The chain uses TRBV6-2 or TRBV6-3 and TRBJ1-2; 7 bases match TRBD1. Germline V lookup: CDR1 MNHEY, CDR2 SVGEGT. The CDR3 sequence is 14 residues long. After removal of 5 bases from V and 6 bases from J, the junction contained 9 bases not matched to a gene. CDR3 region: CASSRDRYLDGYTF. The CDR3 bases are TGTGCCAGCAGTCGGGACAGATACTTGGATGGCTACACCTTC.

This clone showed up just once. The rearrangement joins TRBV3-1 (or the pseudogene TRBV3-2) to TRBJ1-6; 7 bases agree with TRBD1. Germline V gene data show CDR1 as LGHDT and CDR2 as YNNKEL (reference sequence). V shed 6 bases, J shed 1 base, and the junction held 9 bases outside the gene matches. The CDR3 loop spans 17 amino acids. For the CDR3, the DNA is TGTGCCAGCAGGGGAAACAGGGGTCGTTCCTATAATTCACCCCTCCACTTT. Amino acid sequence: CASRGNRGRSYNSPLHF.

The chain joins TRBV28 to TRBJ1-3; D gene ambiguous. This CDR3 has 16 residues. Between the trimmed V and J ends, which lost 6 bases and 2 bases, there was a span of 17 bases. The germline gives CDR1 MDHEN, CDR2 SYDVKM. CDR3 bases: TGTGCCAGCAGCTGGTCCGGGTTCGGTGCTGGAAACACCATATATTTT. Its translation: CASSWSGFGAGNTIYF.

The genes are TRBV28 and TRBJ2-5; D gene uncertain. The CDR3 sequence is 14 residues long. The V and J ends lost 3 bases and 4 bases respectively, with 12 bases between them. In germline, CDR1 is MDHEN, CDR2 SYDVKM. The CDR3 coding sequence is TGTGCCAGCAGTTTCTCCTCTTGGGCAGAGACCCAGTACTTC. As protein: CASSFSSWAETQYF.

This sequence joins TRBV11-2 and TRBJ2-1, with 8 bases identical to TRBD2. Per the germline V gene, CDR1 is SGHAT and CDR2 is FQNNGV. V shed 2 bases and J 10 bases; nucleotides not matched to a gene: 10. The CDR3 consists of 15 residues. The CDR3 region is CASSLFSGESGEQFF. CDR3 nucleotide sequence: TGTGCCAGCAGCTTATTTAGCGGGGAGTCGGGGGAGCAGTTCTTC.

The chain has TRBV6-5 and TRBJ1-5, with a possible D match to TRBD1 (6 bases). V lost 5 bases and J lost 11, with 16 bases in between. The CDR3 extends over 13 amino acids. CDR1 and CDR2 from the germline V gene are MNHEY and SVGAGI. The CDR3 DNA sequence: TGTGCCAGCAGTCCTAGTGGGGGGGCAGCCCAGCATTTT. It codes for CASSPSGGAAQHF.

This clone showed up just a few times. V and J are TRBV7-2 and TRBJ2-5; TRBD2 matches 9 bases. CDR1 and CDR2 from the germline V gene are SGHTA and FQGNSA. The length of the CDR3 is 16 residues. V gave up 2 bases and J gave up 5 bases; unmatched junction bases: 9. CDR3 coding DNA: TGTGCCAGCAGCTTACATACGAGCGGGGGGTGGGAGACCCAGTACTTC. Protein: CASSLHTSGGWETQYF.

The chain's CDR3 is CASSLSGQGTEAFF. The DNA of the CDR3 is TGTGCCAGCAGTTTAAGCGGACAGGGCACTGAAGCTTTCTTT. The V and J genes are TRBV27 and TRBJ1-1, with 8 positions matching TRBD1. Germline V gene data show CDR1 as MNHEY and CDR2 as SMNVEV (reference sequence). CDR3 size: 14 residues. With 2 bases clipped from V and 4 bases from J, the junction kept 3 bases outside the gene matches.

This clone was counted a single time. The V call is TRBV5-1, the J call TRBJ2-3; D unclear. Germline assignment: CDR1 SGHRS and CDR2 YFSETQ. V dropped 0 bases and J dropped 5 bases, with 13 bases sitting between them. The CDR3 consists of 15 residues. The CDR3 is CASSLADGPGDTQYF. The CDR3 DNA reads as TGCGCCAGCAGCTTGGCCGACGGCCCAGGAGATACGCAGTATTTT.

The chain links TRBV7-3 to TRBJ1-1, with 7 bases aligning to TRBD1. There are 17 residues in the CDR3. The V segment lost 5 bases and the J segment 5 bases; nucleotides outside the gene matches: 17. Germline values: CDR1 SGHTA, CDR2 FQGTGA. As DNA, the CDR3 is TGTGCCAGCAGCCCCGCGGGACAGAAGGGACCCGGGACTGAAGCTTTCTTT. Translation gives CASSPAGQKGPGTEAFF.

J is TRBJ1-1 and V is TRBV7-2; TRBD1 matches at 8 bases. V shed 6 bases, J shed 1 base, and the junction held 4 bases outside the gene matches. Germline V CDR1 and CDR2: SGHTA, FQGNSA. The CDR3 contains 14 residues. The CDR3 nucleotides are TGTGCCAGCAGACGGACAGGGCAGAACACTGAAGCTTTCTTT. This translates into CASRRTGQNTEAFF.

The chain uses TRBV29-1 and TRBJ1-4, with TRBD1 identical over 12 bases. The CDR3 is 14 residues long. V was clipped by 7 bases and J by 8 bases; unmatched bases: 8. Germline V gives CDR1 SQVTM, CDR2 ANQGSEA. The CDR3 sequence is CSALGQGAGEKLFF. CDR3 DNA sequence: TGCAGCGCCCTGGGACAGGGGGCGGGAGAAAAACTGTTTTTT.

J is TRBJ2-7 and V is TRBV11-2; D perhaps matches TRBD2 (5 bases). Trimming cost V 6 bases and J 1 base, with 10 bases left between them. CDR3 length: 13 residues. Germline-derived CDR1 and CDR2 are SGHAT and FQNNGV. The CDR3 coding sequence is TGTGCCAGCAGGGGCGGGCCGTCCTACGAGCAGTACTTC. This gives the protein CASRGGPSYEQYF. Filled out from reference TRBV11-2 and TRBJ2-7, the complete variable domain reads EAGVAQSPRYKIIEKRQSVAFWCNPISGHATLYWYQQILGQGPKLLIQFQNNGVVDDSQLPKDRFSAERLKGVDSTLKIQPAKLEDSAVYLCASRGGPSYEQYFGPGTRLTVT.

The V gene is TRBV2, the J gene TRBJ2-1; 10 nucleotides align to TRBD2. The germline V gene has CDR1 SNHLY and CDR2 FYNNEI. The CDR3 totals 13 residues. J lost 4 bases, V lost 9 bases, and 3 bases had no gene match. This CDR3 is CASTSGAYNEQFF. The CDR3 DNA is TGTGCCAGTACTAGCGGGGCTTACAATGAGCAGTTCTTC.

The CDR3 is CASSTTGVGNTIYF. In nucleotides, the CDR3 is TGTGCCAGCAGCACGACAGGGGTCGGAAACACCATATATTTT. V gene TRBV28 combines with J gene TRBJ1-3; 8 bases match TRBD1. V dropped 6 bases and J dropped 4; count of bases not matched to a gene: 5. The CDR3 covers 14 residues. CDR1 MDHEN and CDR2 SYDVKM come from the germline V gene.

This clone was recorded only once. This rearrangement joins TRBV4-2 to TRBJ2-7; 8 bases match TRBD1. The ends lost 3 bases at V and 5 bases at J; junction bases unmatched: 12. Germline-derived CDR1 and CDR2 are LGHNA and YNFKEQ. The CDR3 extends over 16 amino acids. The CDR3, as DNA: TGTGCCAGCAGCCACCAAGCGGACAGGGTAAGCGACGAGCAGTACTTC. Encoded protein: CASSHQADRVSDEQYF.

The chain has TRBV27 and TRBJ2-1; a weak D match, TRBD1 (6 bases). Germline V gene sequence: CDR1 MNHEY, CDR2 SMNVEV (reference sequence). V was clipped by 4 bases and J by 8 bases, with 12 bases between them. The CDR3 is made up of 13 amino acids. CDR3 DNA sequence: TGTGCCAGCAGTTCCGACAGGCTCGATGAGCAGTTCTTC. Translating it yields CASSSDRLDEQFF.

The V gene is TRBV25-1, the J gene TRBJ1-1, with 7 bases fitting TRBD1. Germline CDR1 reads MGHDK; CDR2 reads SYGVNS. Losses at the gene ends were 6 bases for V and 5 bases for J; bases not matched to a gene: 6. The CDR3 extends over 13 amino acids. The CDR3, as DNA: TGTGCCAGCAGGGCGCAGGGGGAGACTGAAGCTTTCTTT. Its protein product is CASRAQGETEAFF.

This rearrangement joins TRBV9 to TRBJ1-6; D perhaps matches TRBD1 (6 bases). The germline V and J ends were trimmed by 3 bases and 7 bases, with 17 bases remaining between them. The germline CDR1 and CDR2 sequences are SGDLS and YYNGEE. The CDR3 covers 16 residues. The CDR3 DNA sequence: TGTGCCAGCAGCGAGGTCCCCGAACAGGGAAATTCACCCCTCCACTTT. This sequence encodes CASSEVPEQGNSPLHF.